Listed here is a single T cell receptor (beta chain). The V end lost 1 base, the J end lost 0 bases, and 18 bases lay between the germline ends. This CDR3 region has 18 residues. The germline CDR1 and CDR2 sequences are KGHSH and LQKENI. The source of the sample is a study of Ad26.COV2.S vaccination and SARS-CoV-2 variants. Treatment reported: around 19 received Ad26.COV2.S at low or high dose, single or two shots; several received placebo; per-sample allocation not given. Collection of samples fell on day 63 after the first vaccine or placebo injection. TCRdb's copy holds only in-frame clones and misses some; the assay was immunoSEQ multiplex PCR. The sample yields some 250,000 clones, over 75% seen once.

The sequence came from a person aged 18-65 years who received the Ad26.COV2.S COVID-19 vaccine or a placebo. Source: peripheral blood, taken in a trial of Ad26.COV2.S vaccine versus placebo. V usage is TRBV18 and J usage is TRBJ1-2; D is undetermined. The CDR3 reads CASSPRPGTNSANYGYTF. The CDR3 DNA reads as TGTGCCAGCTCACCACGACCTGGCACAAACTCAGCTAACTATGGCTACACCTTC. Looking up the rest from reference TRBV18 and TRBJ1-2 gives the full variable domain: NAGVMQNPRHLVRRRGQEARLRCSPMKGHSHVYWYRQLPEEGLKFMVYLQKENIIDESGMPKERFSAEFPKEGPSILRIQQVVRGDSAAYFCASSPRPGTNSANYGYTFGSGTRLTVV.